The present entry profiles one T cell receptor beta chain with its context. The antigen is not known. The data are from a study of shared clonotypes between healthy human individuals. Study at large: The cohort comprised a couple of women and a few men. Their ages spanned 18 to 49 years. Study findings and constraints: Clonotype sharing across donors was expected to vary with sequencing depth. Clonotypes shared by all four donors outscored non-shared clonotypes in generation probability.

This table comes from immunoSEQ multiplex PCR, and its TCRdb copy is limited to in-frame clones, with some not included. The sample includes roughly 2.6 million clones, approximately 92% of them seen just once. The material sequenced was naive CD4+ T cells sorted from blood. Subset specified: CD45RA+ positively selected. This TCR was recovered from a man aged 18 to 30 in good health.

Here the CDR3 DNA reads TGTGCCAGCAGCTTCTCCCTTCCGGGGCCAGAGAGGCTGTTTTTT. Its translation is CASSFSLPGPERLFF. This rearrangement joins TRBV11-2 to TRBJ2-2; either TRBD1 or TRBD2 may fit D (5 bases each). The germline CDR1 and CDR2 sequences are SGHAT and FQNNGV. This CDR3 is 15 amino acids long. The V and J ends lost 3 bases and 13 bases respectively, with 21 bases between them.